The clone carrying this T cell receptor beta chain was recorded once. Focal radiation was given together with CTLA-4 blockade (ipilimumab) to patients with chemo-refractory metastatic non-small-cell lung cancer. Germline V lookup: CDR1 SGDLS, CDR2 YYNGEE. This CDR3 contains 17 residues. V was clipped by 2 bases and J by 5 bases, with 19 bases between them. This sample was included in a study of radiotherapy plus CTLA-4 blockade in lung cancer. Assay: immunoSEQ multiplex PCR; the TCRdb copy retains only in-frame clones and omits some. The sample holds approximately 100,000 clones; 80% to 85% are singletons and the top ten take nearly 3.5%.

The sequencing used peripheral blood, collected from a patient treated with radiotherapy plus ipilimumab. The V and J genes are TRBV9 and TRBJ2-2, with D possibly matching TRBD2 (6 bases). The receptor comes from a human donor with non-small cell lung cancer who had a partial response to radiotherapy plus ipilimumab. CDR3 sequence (DNA): TGTGCCAGCAGCGTGGGGGGTGGGGGTCGCAGGACCGGGGAGCTGTTTTTT. Translated: CASSVGGGGRRTGELFF.